This T cell receptor (beta chain) was sequenced for a study of response to subunit inactivated influenza vaccine (dated by TCRdb to 2017 to 2018). Turning to the overall study: Deep quantitative profiling of the T cell receptor repertoire was used in the study to follow responses to a trivalent subunit inactivated influenza vaccine.

V lost 3 bases and J lost 2 bases, and the count of bases not matched to a germline gene is 8. The CDR1 and CDR2 encoded by the germline V gene are SGHAT and FQNNGV. The CDR3 contains 16 residues, cysteine and phenylalanine counted. Kept here is only the CDR3 DNA, which spans 48 bases and is read in frame from base 1. On the study overall, not on this receptor specifically: The authors suggested that each seasonal influenza vaccination may recruit only a limited number of new T cells.

This clonotype has just a few counts. Its specific antigen is unknown. There are no base qualities to consult, and no much larger clone falls within one base. Library creation used RT-PCR. The instrument was an Illumina HiSeq 2500. The public reads were reanalyzed by TCRdb: fastp trimming at Q25, MiXCR alignment, in-frame beta chains only. Here each entry gathers all rows of one CDR3 protein and keeps the most common genes and DNA. The sample table shows about 300,000 distinct CDR3 sequences, and around 22% are seen once. Together, the top ten hold under 13% of the sample. The receptor was derived from a man between 50 and 70 years old who received an inactivated influenza vaccine. Donor details come from another sample of the same person, matched by shared clones. The chain couples TRBV11-2 to TRBJ2-3, with TRBD2 identical over 7 junction bases. The sequenced sample was PBMCs from blood, obtained 21 months after vaccination. The CDR3 region: CASSFSGAGNTDTQYF. The sequenced DNA: TGTGCCAGCAGCTTCAGCGGGGCCGGAAACACAGATACGCAGTATTTT.